This T cell receptor (beta chain) was sequenced for a study of cytomegalovirus exposure and HLA in healthy donors. Findings of the study overall: In a later analysis, TCR beta V- and J-gene trimming was associated with a missense DCLRE1C variant. Analyses of presence/absence relied on an assumption of roughly uniform sequencing depth across donors.

Note on this clone: Antigen unknown.

Primers for the PCR totalled 60 Vbeta and 13 Jbeta. TCRdb keeps only in-frame clones here, not all; method: immunoSEQ multiplex PCR. Among 95,000 to 100,000 clones listed, under 80% were seen once. The receptor was derived from a man aged 40-49 years in good health and CMV-seropositive. The source material was PBMCs.

Here the CDR3 reads CASSVSPENTEAFF. The CDR3 DNA sequence: TGTGCCAGCAGCGTATCCCCAGAGAACACTGAAGCTTTCTTT. J is TRBJ1-1 and V is TRBV9; no definite D call. The V and J ends lost 1 base and 1 base respectively, with 8 bases between them. The CDR3 has 14 residues. Looked up from germline, CDR1 is SGDLS and CDR2 is YYNGEE.